The T cell receptor beta chain described here comes from a study of coeliac disease. The wider study: Disease groups: newly diagnosed active, refractory type I, gluten-free-diet controlled. General study points: Most TRB amino acid sequences occurred in only one sample. Control samples showed higher TRB and TRG clonality than intraepithelial and lamina propria samples in active celiac disease.

The table came from immunoSEQ multiplex PCR; TCRdb's copy has only in-frame clones and leaves some out. The sample contains a few thousand clones, around 62% of which appear only once. The CDR3 is 16 amino acids. V trimming: 6 bases; J trimming: 3 bases; junction bases outside the gene matches: 12. Per the germline V gene, CDR1 is MNHEY and CDR2 is SMNVEV (reference sequence). As regards this clone: Its antigen is unknown.

The gene calls are TRBV27 and TRBJ2-7; 9 bases match TRBD2. Sequenced sample: lymphocytes from the gut lamina propria. The clonotype comes from a man in his 70s with active celiac disease. The CDR3 loop reads CASRPEAGGRLYEQYF. CDR3 sequence (DNA): TGTGCCAGCAGGCCAGAAGCGGGGGGAAGACTCTACGAGCAGTACTTC.